These 20 T cell receptor beta chains originate from one sample sequenced in a study of blood T cell repertoires in COVID-19. The repertoire was sequenced with immunoSEQ multiplex PCR; TCRdb's copy has only in-frame clones and lacks some. The data contain approximately 60,000 clones, about four fifths of them seen just once; the ten biggest clones take up 3.5%. The sample taken for sequencing was peripheral blood. The receptors derive from a woman of 80 years or more with acute or convalescent COVID-19.

This chain joins TRBV5-5 and TRBJ1-2; D gene unclear. The CDR3 is made up of 14 amino acids. V dropped 1 base and J dropped 0 bases, with 7 bases sitting between them. Germline CDR1 is SGHKS and CDR2 is YYEKEE (reference sequence). CDR3 coding DNA: TGTGCCAGCAGCTTGCAGGCGACTAACTATGGCTACACCTTC. Protein: CASSLQATNYGYTF.

This clone was counted a single time. This chain connects TRBV10-1 to TRBJ2-3; 8 bases are a match to TRBD2. Per germline, CDR1 WNHNN and CDR2 SYGVQD (reference sequence). Unmatched junction bases numbered 8, after V lost 3 bases and J lost 6 bases. CDR3 length: 15 amino acids. CDR3 nucleotide sequence: TGCGCCAGCAGTGACCATAGCGGGATGGGGGATACGCAGTATTTT. As protein: CASSDHSGMGDTQYF.

The chain carries TRBV5-1 and TRBJ2-5; D call uncertain. Trimming cost V 4 bases and J 3 bases, with 4 bases left between them. The CDR3 sequence is 11 residues long. Per germline, CDR1 SGHRS and CDR2 YFSETQ. The CDR3 spells CASSLEETQYF. In nucleotides, the CDR3 is TGCGCCAGCAGCCTTGAAGAGACCCAGTACTTC. Using reference TRBV5-1 and TRBJ2-5 for the parts outside the CDR3, the full variable domain is KAGVTQTPRYLIKTRGQQVTLSCSPISGHRSVSWYQQTPGQGLQFLFEYFSETQRNKGNFPGRFSGRQFSNSRSEMNVSTLELGDSALYLCASSLEETQYFGPGTRLLVL.

CDR3 sequence reads: CASSLVRDGAYEQYF. In DNA form, the CDR3 reads TGTGCCAGCAGCTTAGTTCGTGACGGAGCCTACGAGCAGTACTTC. The chain is built from TRBV7-6 and TRBJ2-7, with D uncertain. There are 15 residues in the CDR3. V shed 1 base and J shed 2 bases, with 12 bases lying between them. Germline CDR1 is SGHVS and CDR2 is FNYEAQ.

V is TRBV7-9 and J is TRBJ2-5, with TRBD2 matching over 9 bases. Germline CDR1 and CDR2: SEHNR and FQNEAQ (reference sequence). The CDR3 is 16 amino acids. The J segment lost 2 bases and the V segment lost 3 bases, leaving 7 bases of the junction unmatched. CDR3 residues: CASSFRRGGLQETQYF. In DNA, the CDR3 is TGTGCCAGCAGCTTTCGGCGGGGGGGCTTACAAGAGACCCAGTACTTC.

This clone has just one count. V is TRBV15 and J is TRBJ2-1, with 7 bases matching TRBD2. The CDR3 length is 15 residues. Germline V gives CDR1 LNHNV, CDR2 YYDKDF (reference sequence). Trimming cost V 4 bases and J 2 bases; bases outside gene matches: 5. The CDR3, as DNA: TGTGCCACCAGCATTTCTAGCGGACCCTACAATGAGCAGTTCTTC. Amino acids: CATSISSGPYNEQFF.

This chain connects TRBV30 to TRBJ1-3; TRBD1 aligns across 8 bases. Trimming removed 8 bases from V and 1 base from J; junction bases left unmatched: 4. The CDR3 runs 13 residues. In germline, CDR1 is GTSNPN, CDR2 SVGIG (reference sequence). Here the CDR3 reads CAGQGTSGNTIYF. The CDR3 DNA follows: TGTGCCGGACAGGGAACGTCTGGAAACACCATATATTTT.

The J gene is TRBJ1-1, the V gene TRBV6-5; the D gene is possibly TRBD1 (6 bases). Germline V gene lookup returns CDR1 MNHEY and CDR2 SVGAGI. The V end was cut by 8 bases, the J end by 4 bases, with 20 bases between. This CDR3 spans 15 amino acids. Here the CDR3 reads CASGTGKSLGTEAFF. The CDR3 DNA follows: TGTGCCAGCGGCACAGGGAAGTCGCTGGGCACTGAAGCTTTCTTT.

The chain recombines TRBV3-1 (or the pseudogene TRBV3-2) with TRBJ1-2; the match to TRBD1 covers 7 bases. J lost 2 bases, V lost 4 bases, and 4 bases had no gene match. Germline V gene sequence: CDR1 LGHDT, CDR2 YNNKEL (reference sequence). This CDR3 has 14 amino acids. The CDR3 nucleotides are TGTGCCAGCAGCCCTACAGGGGCCAACTATGGCTACACCTTC. Protein: CASSPTGANYGYTF.

The chain carries TRBV21-1 and TRBJ2-3; the DNA was not compared with TRBD2, the D call given in the table. TRBV21-1 is labeled a pseudogene. This CDR3 has 15 amino acids. The CDR3: CASSKSKTSFDTQYF. In nucleotides, the CDR3 is TGTGCCAGCAGCAAAAGCAAGACTAGCTTCGATACGCAGTATTTT.

The J gene is TRBJ2-7, the V gene TRBV5-1; D perhaps matches TRBD2 (7 bases). CDR3 length: 15 amino acids. Germline assignment: CDR1 SGHRS and CDR2 YFSETQ. Trimming removed 3 bases from V and 3 bases from J, with 16 bases in between. The CDR3 is CASSSERDTFYEQYF. The CDR3 nucleotides are TGCGCCAGCAGCTCAGAGCGGGACACCTTCTACGAGCAGTACTTC.

This rearrangement joins TRBV15 to TRBJ2-7, with D tentatively TRBD1 (6 bases). The germline V gene has CDR1 LNHNV and CDR2 YYDKDF (reference sequence). Deletions cut 0 bases from V and 4 bases from J, with 10 bases between. CDR3 length: 14 amino acids. Here the CDR3 reads CATSRDRQEYEQYF. DNA of the CDR3: TGTGCCACCAGCAGAGATCGACAGGAGTACGAGCAGTACTTC.

This clone turned up a few times. The rearrangement links TRBV28 to TRBJ1-1; D ambiguous. Deletions cut 5 bases from V and 2 bases from J, with 3 bases between. Germline V lookup: CDR1 MDHEN, CDR2 SYDVKM. The CDR3 totals 11 residues. The CDR3 protein is CASSRNTEAFF. For the CDR3, the DNA is TGTGCCAGCAGTCGTAACACTGAAGCTTTCTTT.

The chain combines TRBV30 with TRBJ2-3; 10 nucleotides match TRBD2. Looked up from germline, CDR1 is GTSNPN and CDR2 is SVGIG (reference sequence). With 0 bases clipped from V and 0 bases from J, the junction kept 6 bases outside the gene matches. This CDR3 is 17 amino acids long. In DNA form, the CDR3 reads TGTGCCTGGAGTGTAGCGGGGGGGCGGACTAGCACAGATACGCAGTATTTT. Encoded protein: CAWSVAGGRTSTDTQYF.

The V gene is TRBV7-2, the J gene TRBJ1-4, with a possible D match to TRBD1 (5 bases). The CDR3 covers 13 residues. Germline CDR1 SGHTA, CDR2 FQGNSA. Trimming cost V 5 bases and J 3 bases, with 7 bases left between them. The CDR3 is CASSRQSNEKLFF. CDR3 bases: TGTGCCAGCAGCCGACAGTCTAATGAAAAACTGTTTTTT.

CDR3 DNA sequence: TGTGCCAGTAGTATAGTTACTAGCGGGGGCAATGAGCAGTTCTTC. This sequence encodes CASSIVTSGGNEQFF. J is TRBJ2-1 and V is TRBV19; 11 nucleotides align to TRBD2. Germline-derived CDR1 and CDR2 are LNHDA and SQIVND (reference sequence). The V gene end was trimmed by 1 base and the J gene end by 6 bases; junction bases not matched to a gene: 2. The CDR3 is made up of 15 amino acids.

The rearrangement joins TRBV12-3 or TRBV12-4 to TRBJ1-2; D is uncertain. V was clipped by 3 bases and J by 6 bases, with 5 bases between them. This CDR3 has 11 amino acids. The CDR3 region has the DNA TGTGCCAGCAGTTTCTCGGATGGCTACACCTTC. Its translation: CASSFSDGYTF.

V usage is TRBV10-3 and J usage is TRBJ1-1, with TRBD1 identical over 7 bases. Germline lookup yields CDR1 ENHRY and CDR2 SYGVKD. Unmatched junction bases numbered 7, after V lost 10 bases and J lost 2 bases. CDR3 length: 13 residues. CDR3 nucleotides: TGTGCCAACCGACAGGGACCTAACACTGAAGCTTTCTTT. Amino acid sequence: CANRQGPNTEAFF.

V usage is TRBV7-2 and J usage is TRBJ2-2; TRBD2 aligns across 7 bases. Trimming took 6 bases from V and 0 from J; bases not matched to a gene: 4. Germline CDR1 reads SGHTA; CDR2 reads FQGNSA. This CDR3 has 15 amino acids. The CDR3 reads CASSPSGANTGELFF. In DNA, the CDR3 is TGTGCCAGCAGTCCTAGCGGCGCGAACACCGGGGAGCTGTTTTTT.

This clone was found a few times. The J gene is TRBJ1-1, the V gene TRBV6-5; 9 bases match TRBD1. The germline V gene has CDR1 MNHEY and CDR2 SVGAGI. The CDR3 contains 13 residues. V was clipped by 8 bases and J by 3 bases; unmatched bases: 4. The CDR3 spells CASDRGFDTEAFF. The CDR3 bases are TGTGCCAGCGACAGGGGGTTCGACACTGAAGCTTTCTTT.